The 24 T cell receptor beta chains below were found in one sample sequenced in a study of CD8+ T cells in alopecia areata. Treatment meaning: oral pan-JAK inhibitor, 5-10 mg twice daily. Isolated RNA was reverse transcribed into cDNA used as the sequencing template. Assay used: immunoSEQ multiplex PCR; TCRdb lists only in-frame clones, some missing. The sample lists about 140,000 clones, 86% occurring once. Sequenced material: CD8+ T cells sorted from blood, taken at week 4, from a patient treated with tofacitinib. The receptors here all came from a human donor with alopecia areata.

V and J are TRBV5-1 and TRBJ2-7; D may match TRBD1 or TRBD2 (5 bases each). The V gene lost 4 bases and the J gene lost 2 bases, with 19 bases spanning the gap. Per the germline V gene, CDR1 is SGHRS and CDR2 is YFSETQ. This CDR3 spans 16 amino acids. CDR3 coding DNA: TGCGCCAGCAGCCTGGGACCTTCGGAAGGCCCCTACGAGCAGTACTTC. It translates to CASSLGPSEGPYEQYF.

V gene TRBV7-6 combines with J gene TRBJ1-2; tentatively, D is TRBD1 (6 bases). V lost 5 bases to trimming and J lost 7 bases, with 20 bases between them. CDR3 length equals 15 residues. Germline V gene sequence: CDR1 SGHVS, CDR2 FNYEAQ. The CDR3 here is CASSREPTGNGGYTF. CDR3 DNA sequence: TGTGCCAGCAGCCGAGAACCAACAGGGAACGGTGGCTACACCTTC.

The chain is built from TRBV19 and TRBJ1-5, with D unclear. This CDR3 contains 11 residues. Trimming removed 6 bases at V and 11 bases at J, with 11 bases between. Germline CDR1 LNHDA, CDR2 SQIVND (reference sequence). The chain's CDR3 is CASRGGGAQHF. The CDR3 DNA follows: TGTGCCAGTAGGGGAGGTGGGGCCCAGCATTTT.

J is TRBJ2-5 and V is TRBV9; D perhaps matches TRBD1 (6 bases). The CDR3 totals 15 residues. Germline values: CDR1 SGDLS, CDR2 YYNGEE. V was cut by 0 bases and J by 5 bases, with 14 bases left in between. CDR3 protein: CASSVEGVAQETQYF. The CDR3 bases are TGTGCCAGCAGCGTAGAGGGGGTGGCACAGGAGACCCAGTACTTC.

The V call is TRBV4-1, the J call TRBJ2-7; tentatively, D is TRBD2 (6 bases). Trimming removed 3 bases from V and 2 bases from J, with 11 bases in between. The CDR3 has 14 residues. Germline-derived CDR1 and CDR2 are MGHRA and YSYEKL. The CDR3 reads CASSQRDGTYEQYF. CDR3 nucleotides: TGCGCCAGCAGCCAGCGGGACGGTACCTACGAGCAGTACTTC.

A single count supports this clone. V and J are TRBV6-5 and TRBJ2-2, with a possible D match to TRBD1 (5 bases). Trimming took off 0 bases at V and 3 bases at J, with 11 bases between the two ends. Germline V gives CDR1 MNHEY, CDR2 SVGAGI. CDR3 length equals 16 residues. The CDR3 DNA reads TGTGCCAGCAGTTACTCTGGCAGGGTGGACACCGGGGAGCTGTTTTTT. This sequence encodes CASSYSGRVDTGELFF.

The chain employs TRBV5-6 and TRBJ2-2; 8 bases are shared with TRBD1. V shed 4 bases, J shed 1 base, and the junction held 3 bases outside the gene matches. The CDR3 extends over 15 amino acids. The V gene's germline CDR1 is SGHDT and CDR2 YYEEEE. CDR3 coding DNA: TGTGCCAGCAGCCCCGGGACAGGGAACACCGGGGAGCTGTTTTTT. It codes for CASSPGTGNTGELFF.

This chain uses TRBV12-5 with TRBJ1-1, with D perhaps matching TRBD1 (5 bases). The CDR3 spans 12 residues. CDR1 and CDR2 (germline): LGHNT, FRNRAP. Trimming took off 8 bases at V and 3 bases at J, with 10 bases between the two ends. The CDR3 bases are TGTGCTAGTTCCGGGGGAGACACTGAAGCTTTCTTT. Translated: CASSGGDTEAFF.

The chain recombines TRBV7-9 with TRBJ2-1; D gene unclear. The CDR3 runs to 12 residues. Germline CDR1 is SEHNR and CDR2 is FQNEAQ (reference sequence). V gave up 8 bases and J gave up 6 bases, with 11 bases separating them. The CDR3 coding sequence is TGTGCCAGCGAAATCGCGAGCAATGAGCAGTTCTTC. Residues: CASEIASNEQFF.

The rearrangement joins TRBV2 to TRBJ1-1; tentatively, D is TRBD1 (5 bases). Germline-derived CDR1 and CDR2 are SNHLY and FYNNEI. This CDR3 region has 10 residues. V was clipped by 8 bases and J by 7 bases, with 8 bases between them. CDR3 sequence: CASSGFEAFF. In DNA, the CDR3 is TGTGCCAGCTCAGGGTTTGAAGCTTTCTTT.

Notes on this clone: Other DNA sequences in the sample encode the same CDR3. This chain connects TRBV9 to TRBJ2-1, with TRBD2 matching over 14 bases. The CDR3 loop spans 17 amino acids. Germline loops: CDR1 SGDLS, CDR2 YYNGEE. The ends lost 4 bases at V and 9 bases at J; junction bases unmatched: 12. The CDR3 spells CASSSSPGLAGVGEQFF. CDR3 sequence (DNA): TGTGCCAGCAGCTCCTCCCCGGGACTAGCGGGAGTCGGTGAGCAGTTCTTC.

CDR3 DNA: TGCGCCAGCAGCCAAGGGTCTAGCGGATCCTACGAGCAGTACTTC. Amino acids: CASSQGSSGSYEQYF. The chain recombines TRBV4-1 with TRBJ2-7; 7 nucleotides agree with TRBD2. The V gene's germline CDR1 is MGHRA and CDR2 YSYEKL. With 1 base clipped from V and 1 base from J, the junction kept 4 bases outside the gene matches. The CDR3 extends over 15 amino acids.

V gene TRBV28 combines with J gene TRBJ2-3; TRBD1 matches at 9 bases. The V gene end was trimmed by 4 bases and the J gene end by 2 bases; junction bases not matched to a gene: 7. Germline lookup yields CDR1 MDHEN and CDR2 SYDVKM. This CDR3 region has 16 residues. This CDR3 reads CASSSRDRGITDTQYF. CDR3 DNA sequence: TGTGCCAGCAGTTCCCGCGACAGGGGGATCACAGATACGCAGTATTTT.

The chain carries TRBV27 and TRBJ2-7; D assignment may be TRBD1 or TRBD2 (7 bases each). The V end was cut by 8 bases, the J end by 7 bases, with 24 bases between. The CDR3 consists of 15 residues. Germline V CDR1 and CDR2: MNHEY, SMNVEV (reference sequence). The CDR3 sequence is CASGSGTVGGKEQYF. Written as DNA, the CDR3 is TGTGCCAGCGGTTCCGGGACAGTGGGAGGGAAGGAGCAGTACTTC.

The chain links TRBV27 to TRBJ2-1, with 9 positions matching TRBD1. The CDR3 covers 15 residues. Germline assignment: CDR1 MNHEY and CDR2 SMNVEV (reference sequence). V was pared by 3 bases and J by 5 bases, with 5 bases of the junction left unmatched. CDR3 loop: CASSLFGTGHNEQFF. CDR3 DNA: TGTGCCAGCAGTTTGTTTGGGACAGGGCACAATGAGCAGTTCTTC.

The genes are TRBV9 and TRBJ2-1, with a weak D call TRBD1 (6 bases). The CDR3 is made up of 14 amino acids. The V gene lost 3 bases and the J gene lost 1 base, with 8 bases spanning the gap. Germline CDR1 reads SGDLS; CDR2 reads YYNGEE. This chain's CDR3 is CASSEQGSYNEQFF. The CDR3 coding sequence is TGTGCCAGCAGCGAACAGGGTTCCTACAATGAGCAGTTCTTC.

The chain combines TRBV11-2 with TRBJ1-1; D gene ambiguous. CDR1 is SGHAT and CDR2 is FQNNGV in the germline V gene. Trimming stripped 1 base from V and 3 bases from J, with 9 bases between. The CDR3 consists of 14 residues. CDR3 amino acids: CASSLASGYTEAFF. CDR3 DNA: TGTGCCAGCAGCTTAGCGAGCGGATACACTGAAGCTTTCTTT.

CDR3 sequence reads: CASSGTSQGDYGYTF. The CDR3, as DNA: TGCGCCAGCAGCGGCACCTCACAGGGGGACTATGGCTACACCTTC. V usage is TRBV4-1 and J usage is TRBJ1-2; 8 bases fit TRBD1. With V trimmed by 5 bases and J by 3 bases, 8 bases remained unmatched. The CDR3 is 15 residues long. Germline loops: CDR1 MGHRA, CDR2 YSYEKL.

The genes are TRBV7-8 and TRBJ2-6, with 7 positions matching TRBD1. This CDR3 region has 19 residues. J was trimmed by 0 bases and V by 6 bases; bases with no gene match: 14. CDR1 SGHVS and CDR2 FQNEAQ come from the germline V gene. CDR3 nucleotides: TGTGCCAGCAGTCGGAAATACAGGGGCCTTCTCTCTGGGGCCAACGTCCTGACTTTC. This gives the protein CASSRKYRGLLSGANVLTF.

In its sample, this clone was seen a few times. This rearrangement joins TRBV18 to TRBJ2-7; TRBD2 agrees at 9 bases. Germline V CDR1 and CDR2: KGHSH, LQKENI. V lost 6 bases and J lost 6; bases outside the gene matches: 12. This CDR3 is 15 amino acids long. CDR3 in amino acids: CASSPSGTSSPEQYF. The DNA for the CDR3 is TGTGCCAGCTCTCCATCCGGGACTAGCTCTCCCGAGCAGTACTTC.

The rearrangement links TRBV27 to TRBJ2-7; no firm D call. In germline, CDR1 is MNHEY, CDR2 SMNVEV (reference sequence). There are 13 residues in the CDR3. V gave up 5 bases and J gave up 4 bases, with 12 bases separating them. This chain's CDR3 is CASSPPSAYEQYF. CDR3 in DNA: TGTGCCAGCAGTCCCCCTTCCGCATACGAGCAGTACTTC.

The rearrangement uses TRBV13 and TRBJ2-1; no firm D call. Germline V gene data show CDR1 as PRHDT and CDR2 as FYEKMQ (reference sequence). This CDR3 contains 12 residues. V was cut by 1 base and J by 5 bases, with 3 bases left in between. The CDR3 DNA sequence: TGTGCCAGCAGCTTAGTGGACAATGAGCAGTTCTTC. Translating gives CASSLVDNEQFF.

The chain uses TRBV27 and TRBJ1-1; no clear D gene. The CDR3 consists of 12 residues. V was trimmed by 6 bases and J by 2 bases, leaving 7 bases between them. Germline assignment: CDR1 MNHEY and CDR2 SMNVEV (reference sequence). For the CDR3, the DNA is TGTGCCAGCAGGATGGGAAACACTGAAGCTTTCTTT. Amino acids: CASRMGNTEAFF.

This clone was seen just once. The chain has TRBV9 and TRBJ2-7; unclear D gene. V shed 0 bases and J shed 12 bases, with 19 bases lying between them. The V gene's germline CDR1 is SGDLS and CDR2 YYNGEE. The CDR3 has 14 amino acids. CDR3 sequence: CASSVEDGDALLYF. DNA for the CDR3: TGTGCCAGCAGCGTAGAGGACGGAGACGCCTTGCTGTACTTC.